What follows is one TCR beta chain and its context. Its antigen remains unidentified. Arm-PCR with iRepertoire HTBI primers amplified the CDR3 regions for these TCR beta libraries. One entry per CDR3 protein results from TCRdb running MiXCR on the multiplex PCR reads. The sample includes 500,000 or so distinct CDR3 sequences, approximately 15% of them seen just once. The data stem from a study of regulatory T cells in long-lasting Graves disease. Study outcomes and limitations: Owing to a sample size that was small, accuracy may have been reduced.

Time point here: newly diagnosed GD, antithyroid drugs for less than 3 months. Construction of the TCR library relied on RNA isolated from PBMCs. Unmatched junction bases numbered 5, after V lost 0 bases and J lost 3 bases. The CDR3 extends over 16 amino acids. The germline V gene has CDR1 DFQATT and CDR2 SNEGSKA (reference sequence). These data were also reused for a study on T cells in Graves' hyperthyroidism and ophthalmopathy. In that study: Clinicians diagnosed patients from clinical symptoms, serum thyroxine and TRAb, thyroid ultrasound and orbital computed tomography. The study used the HTBI primer set for a first-round RT-PCR of the TCR CDR3. Ophthalmopathy stood apart from stable hyperthyroidism in a 13 V-J model.

This chain uses TRBV20-1 with TRBJ2-3; 11 nucleotides align to TRBD2. The starting material was peripheral blood mononuclear cells (PBMCs), obtained at new diagnosis, from a patient treated with antithyroid drugs. The receptor was derived from a woman in her forties or fifties with Graves disease. CDR3 residues: CSARDTLAGDTDTQYF. The CDR3 DNA reads TGCAGTGCTAGAGACACACTAGCGGGAGATACAGATACGCAGTATTTT.